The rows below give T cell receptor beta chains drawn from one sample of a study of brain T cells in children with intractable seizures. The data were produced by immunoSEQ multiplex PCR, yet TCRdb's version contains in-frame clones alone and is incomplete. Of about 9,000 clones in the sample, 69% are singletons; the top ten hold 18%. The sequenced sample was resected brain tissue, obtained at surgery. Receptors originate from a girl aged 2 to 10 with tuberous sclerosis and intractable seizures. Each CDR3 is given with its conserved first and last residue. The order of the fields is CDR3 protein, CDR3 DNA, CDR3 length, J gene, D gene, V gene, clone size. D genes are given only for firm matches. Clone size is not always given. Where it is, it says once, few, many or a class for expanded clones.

CASSQPTSSGELFF	TGTGCCAGCAGCCAACCCACTAGTTCCGGGGAGCTGTTTTTT	14	TRBJ2-2	.	TRBV3-1/TRBV3-2	.
CASILIGADSNQPQHF	TGTGCCAGCATCCTGATAGGGGCAGATAGCAATCAGCCCCAGCATTTT	16	TRBJ1-5	.	TRBV9	.
CASFLSRQGGNTGELFF	TGTGCCAGCTTCTTGAGCCGACAGGGGGGGAACACCGGGGAGCTGTTTTTT	17	TRBJ2-2	TRBD1	TRBV7-6	.
CASSETGTAYGGYTF	TGTGCCAGCAGTGAAACCGGGACAGCGTATGGAGGCTACACCTTC	15	TRBJ1-2	TRBD1	TRBV6-1	once
CASSNGNTIYF	TGTGCCAGCAGTAATGGAAACACCATATATTTT	11	TRBJ1-3	.	TRBV6-5	once
CASTLLQSTDTQYF	TGTGCCAGCACCCTGCTACAGAGCACAGATACGCAGTATTTT	14	TRBJ2-3	.	TRBV7-2	medium-sized
CASTITGLETDTQYF	TGTGCCAGCACCATAACCGGACTAGAGACAGATACGCAGTATTTT	15	TRBJ2-3	TRBD2	TRBV7-9	.
CASSLALSAYGYTF	TGTGCCAGCAGCTTGGCGTTGTCAGCCTATGGCTACACCTTC	14	TRBJ1-2	.	TRBV7-2	medium-sized
CASSPLAGAYNEQFF	TGTGCCAGCAGCCCGCTAGCGGGGGCATACAATGAGCAGTTCTTC	15	TRBJ2-1	TRBD2	TRBV9	.
CASSPGLVSDTQYF	TGTGCCAGCAGCCCCGGACTAGTATCAGATACGCAGTATTTT	14	TRBJ2-3	TRBD2	TRBV11-2	.
CSGSDRSGYEQYF	TGCAGCGGATCGGACAGGTCAGGCTACGAGCAGTACTTC	13	TRBJ2-7	TRBD1	TRBV29-1	.
CASTYGGLETQYF	TGTGCCAGCACCTATGGCGGACTAGAGACCCAGTACTTC	13	TRBJ2-5	.	TRBV12-3/TRBV12-4	.
CASSFRVGETQYF	TGTGCCAGCAGCTTCAGGGTAGGAGAGACCCAGTACTTC	13	TRBJ2-5	.	TRBV5-4	.
CASSHYSGGDTEAFF	TGCGCCAGCAGCCATTATTCAGGGGGGGACACTGAAGCTTTCTTT	15	TRBJ1-1	TRBD1	TRBV4-1	few
CASSGAQDGKRETQYF	TGTGCCAGCAGCGGTGCTCAGGACGGAAAGCGGGAGACCCAGTACTTC	16	TRBJ2-5	.	TRBV5-5	.
CASSFKSGRDTGELFF	TGTGCCAGCAGCTTCAAGTCAGGGCGGGACACCGGGGAGCTGTTTTTT	16	TRBJ2-2	.	TRBV7-9	.
CASSLEGPVLSYNEQFF	TGTGCCAGCAGCTTAGAAGGTCCAGTCCTCTCCTACAATGAGCAGTTCTTC	17	TRBJ2-1	.	TRBV7-9	.
CASSRRTSGGGDTQYF	TGCGCCAGCAGTCGAAGGACTAGCGGGGGCGGGGATACGCAGTATTTT	16	TRBJ2-3	TRBD2	TRBV5-1	.
CASPRQGLRTEAFF	TGTGCCAGTCCCAGACAGGGCCTCCGGACTGAAGCTTTCTTT	14	TRBJ1-1	TRBD1	TRBV6-5	.
CASRRIGYGYTF	TGTGCCAGCAGGAGGATAGGCTATGGCTACACCTTC	12	TRBJ1-2	.	TRBV25-1	.
CASTLSRGGGYEQFF	TGTGCCAGTACCCTGTCAAGGGGTGGGGGGTATGAGCAGTTCTTC	15	TRBJ2-1	.	TRBV19	.
CASSKAKVAVNTGELFF	TGTGCCAGCAGCAAAGCGAAGGTAGCGGTGAACACCGGGGAGCTGTTTTTT	17	TRBJ2-2	.	TRBV21-1	once
CATSDLQGGDTQYF	TGTGCCACCAGTGATTTGCAGGGAGGAGATACGCAGTATTTT	14	TRBJ2-3	.	TRBV24-1	.
CASGLTGTGSQPQHF	TGTGCTAGTGGTTTAACCGGGACAGGGAGTCAGCCCCAGCATTTT	15	TRBJ1-5	TRBD1	TRBV12-5	.
CASSQDSWQGGYNEQFF	TGTGCCAGCAGCCAAGACAGTTGGCAGGGAGGTTACAATGAGCAGTTCTTC	17	TRBJ2-1	.	TRBV14	.
CASSSGRAPGLAGGKETQYF	TGTGCCAGCAGCTCGGGGCGGGCCCCGGGACTAGCGGGGGGCAAAGAGACCCAGTACTTC	20	TRBJ2-5	TRBD2	TRBV7-8	.
CASRSKPPCGLAGWCSTDTQYF	TGTGCAAGTCGCTCCAAGCCCCCATGCGGACTAGCGGGGTGGTGTAGCACAGATACGCAGTATTTT	22	TRBJ2-3	.	TRBV12-2	.
CASSAQGNQPQHF	TGTGCCAGCAGTGCACAGGGCAATCAGCCCCAGCATTTT	13	TRBJ1-5	.	TRBV2	few
CAISGQGHYGYTF	TGTGCCATCAGTGGGCAGGGCCACTATGGCTACACCTTC	13	TRBJ1-2	.	TRBV10-3	.
CASSQELGAGNEQFF	TGTGCCAGCAGCCAAGAGCTCGGAGCGGGGAATGAGCAGTTCTTC	15	TRBJ2-1	TRBD2	TRBV3-1/TRBV3-2	.
CASSHNGQGNTGELFF	TGCGCCAGCAGCCACAACGGACAGGGGAACACCGGGGAGCTGTTTTTT	16	TRBJ2-2	TRBD1	TRBV5-1	few
CASSEETGDIQYF	TGTGCCAGCAGCGAAGAGACAGGGGACATTCAGTACTTC	13	TRBJ2-4	TRBD1	TRBV9	.
CTSTSGWPTTDTQYF	TGCACCAGCACCTCGGGGTGGCCGACAACAGATACGCAGTATTTT	15	TRBJ2-3	.	TRBV1	.
CASSQEKRLREQYF	TGTGCCAGCAGCCAAGAAAAAAGACTACGGGAGCAGTACTTC	14	TRBJ2-7	.	TRBV14	.
CASSEFERPTYEQYF	TGTGCCAGCAGTGAATTCGAGAGGCCAACCTACGAGCAGTACTTC	15	TRBJ2-7	.	TRBV2	.
CASSLVQWSSGNTIYF	TGTGCCAGCAGCTTAGTTCAGTGGAGCTCTGGAAACACCATATATTTT	16	TRBJ1-3	.	TRBV7-2	.
CASSLRNYNEQFF	TGTGCCAGCAGTTTGCGGAACTACAATGAGCAGTTCTTC	13	TRBJ2-1	.	TRBV12-3/TRBV12-4	.
CASSFQGRAEAFF	TGTGCCAGCAGTTTCCAGGGGAGAGCGGAAGCTTTCTTT	13	TRBJ1-1	.	TRBV12-3/TRBV12-4	.
CASSLGGGLFGVREAFF	TGCGCCAGCAGCTTGGGGGGAGGGTTGTTTGGTGTTCGGGAAGCTTTCTTT	17	TRBJ1-1	.	TRBV5-1	.
CASSLNQAGLTYNEQFF	TGTGCCAGCAGTTTAAACCAAGCGGGACTAACCTACAATGAGCAGTTCTTC	17	TRBJ2-1	TRBD2	TRBV7-6	.
CASSYERGRLSNEQFF	TGCGCCAGCAGCTATGAGCGGGGGCGTCTGTCAAATGAGCAGTTCTTC	16	TRBJ2-1	TRBD2	TRBV5-1	.
CASSPDRGATYEQYF	TGTGCCAGCTCGCCTGACAGGGGAGCTACCTACGAGCAGTACTTC	15	TRBJ2-7	TRBD1	TRBV18	once
CASSSSLAGGQETQYF	TGTGCCAGCAGCTCTTCACTAGCGGGGGGCCAGGAGACCCAGTACTTC	16	TRBJ2-5	TRBD2	TRBV13	.
CATSSYSSEKLFF	TGTGCCACCAGCAGTTACTCATCGGAAAAACTGTTTTTT	13	TRBJ1-4	.	TRBV15	.
CASSTDVAKNIQYF	TGTGCCAGCAGCACCGACGTAGCCAAAAACATTCAGTACTTC	14	TRBJ2-4	.	TRBV5-6	.
CASSEAGVPGLRETQYF	TGTGCCAGCAGTGAAGCGGGGGTACCGGGACTTAGAGAGACCCAGTACTTC	17	TRBJ2-5	.	TRBV2	few
CASSHSQVNTEAFF	TGTGCCAGCAGCCACTCACAGGTGAACACTGAAGCTTTCTTT	14	TRBJ1-1	.	TRBV3-1/TRBV3-2	.
CASSGTSGYQETQYF	TGTGCCAGCAGCGGGACTAGCGGGTACCAAGAGACCCAGTACTTC	15	TRBJ2-5	TRBD2	TRBV2	.
CAISDRPGNTIYF	TGTGCCATCAGTGACAGGCCTGGAAACACCATATATTTT	13	TRBJ1-3	.	TRBV10-3	.
CASSFSGSTDTQYF	TGTGCCAGCAGCTTCTCGGGGAGCACAGATACGCAGTATTTT	14	TRBJ2-3	.	TRBV11-2	few
CASSLAGTGVRNQPQHF	TGTGCCAGCAGCTTAGCAGGGACAGGGGTTCGAAATCAGCCCCAGCATTTT	17	TRBJ1-5	TRBD1	TRBV13	.
CASSPQVTDTQYF	TGTGCCAGCTCACCACAGGTCACAGATACGCAGTATTTT	13	TRBJ2-3	.	TRBV18	.
CASSLLAGGPLSTDTQYF	TGCGCCAGCAGCCTACTAGCGGGGGGACCATTGAGCACAGATACGCAGTATTTT	18	TRBJ2-3	TRBD2	TRBV5-1	.
CASSLAASKTQYF	TGCGCCAGCAGCTTGGCCGCGAGCAAGACCCAGTACTTC	13	TRBJ2-5	.	TRBV5-1	.
CASSQVDFRRNTEAFF	TGCGCCAGCAGCCAAGTTGATTTCAGGAGGAACACTGAAGCTTTCTTT	16	TRBJ1-1	.	TRBV4-1	.